The 20 T cell receptor beta chains below come from one sample, sequenced in a study of blood T cells in healthy people across ages (dated by TCRdb to between 2014 and 2017). Libraries came from 5' RACE. Sequenced using an Illumina HiSeq 2500. A second about 7 to 12 cycle PCR used a sample-barcoded 5' primer and a J-beta primer mix. The raw public data were reprocessed by TCRdb itself: fastp quality trimming at Q25, MiXCR clonotype calling, in-frame beta chains only. CDR3 protein duplicates are merged, each entry listing the most common genes and DNA. The sample table lists about 780,000 distinct CDR3 sequences, around 45% of them with a count of one. Of the sample, roughly 18% is held by the ten largest clones. The specimen sequenced was blood. The source is an older man in good health.

The rearrangement links TRBV7-2 to TRBJ2-7; D uncertain. Germline assignment: CDR1 SGHTA and CDR2 FQGNSA. Trimming removed 0 bases at V and 3 bases at J, with 9 bases between. CDR3 length equals 14 residues. CDR3 sequence reads: CASSLAARLYEQYF. The CDR3 DNA is TGTGCCAGCAGCTTAGCCGCCCGGCTCTACGAGCAGTACTTC.

About this clonotype itself: The junction and the germline gene differ at one end; a read error may be behind it. The CDR3 nucleotides read TGCGCTAGCAGACGCGCCCCGGGTGAGCAAGAGACCCAGTACTTC. Its protein is CASRRAPGEQETQYF. The rearrangement uses TRBV5-1 and TRBJ2-5; D gene uncertain. Germline V lookup: CDR1 SGHRS, CDR2 YFSETQ. The CDR3 contains 15 residues.

This clonotype was observed at least ten times. V and J are TRBV29-1 and TRBJ2-3, with D perhaps TRBD2 (6 bases). The CDR3 is made up of 13 amino acids. Germline CDR1 reads SQVTM; CDR2 reads ANQGSEA. The ends were cut back, 8 bases at V and 5 bases at J, with 17 bases in the middle. Here the CDR3 DNA reads TGCAGCACGAATCCACGGGAGATAGATACGCAGTATTTT. It translates to CSTNPREIDTQYF.

This clonotype was seen a few times. The gene calls are TRBV7-8 and TRBJ2-2; 8 nucleotides line up with TRBD1. Germline CDR1 reads SGHVS; CDR2 reads FQNEAQ. Trimming cost V 7 bases and J 3 bases; bases outside gene matches: 13. The CDR3 has 17 amino acids. CDR3 sequence reads: CASTKKGQGADTGELFF. CDR3 sequence (DNA): TGTGCCAGCACAAAAAAAGGACAGGGCGCGGACACCGGGGAGCTGTTTTTT.

The rearrangement links TRBV20-1 to TRBJ1-1, with TRBD1 matching over 8 bases. Germline trimming cut 0 bases from V and 4 bases from J; bases unmatched to any gene: 4. Per germline, CDR1 DFQATT and CDR2 SNEGSKA (reference sequence). The CDR3 totals 14 residues. The CDR3 is CSARDRQGPTEAFF. Here the CDR3 DNA reads TGCAGTGCTAGAGATAGACAGGGGCCCACTGAAGCTTTCTTT.

The chain couples TRBV7-2 to TRBJ1-2, with 10 nucleotides matching TRBD1. With V trimmed by 5 bases and J by 4 bases, 13 bases remained unmatched. Germline values: CDR1 SGHTA, CDR2 FQGNSA. This CDR3 contains 17 residues. The CDR3: CASSQTGTGARGYGYTF. The CDR3 coding sequence is TGTGCCAGCAGCCAGACCGGGACAGGGGCTCGTGGCTATGGCTACACCTTC.

The V call is TRBV10-3, the J call TRBJ1-4; D is uncertain. The CDR3 is 13 residues long. V was pared by 4 bases and J by 3 bases, with 6 bases between. In germline, CDR1 is ENHRY, CDR2 SYGVKD. As DNA, the CDR3 is TGTGCCATCAGTGGACGTTCTAATGAAAAACTGTTTTTT. Its protein is CAISGRSNEKLFF.

This chain links TRBV5-1 with TRBJ2-5; a possible D gene is TRBD1 (5 bases). CDR3 length equals 15 residues. CDR1 and CDR2 (germline): SGHRS, YFSETQ. With 2 bases removed from V and 2 bases from J, the gap between germline ends came to 13 bases. CDR3 in DNA: TGCGCCAGCAGCTTCCCAGGGTTAGGTCAAGAGACCCAGTACTTC. Its translation is CASSFPGLGQETQYF.

J is TRBJ1-2 and V is TRBV7-9; 8 nucleotides line up with TRBD1. V lost 5 bases, J lost 3 bases, and 11 bases stayed unmatched. The CDR3 length is 16 residues. CDR1 SEHNR and CDR2 FQNEAQ come from the germline V gene (reference sequence). CDR3 loop: CASSDVGSGGYYGYTF. CDR3 DNA sequence: TGTGCCAGCAGCGACGTCGGTTCAGGGGGCTACTATGGCTACACCTTC.

Note on this clonotype: One end of the junction does not line up with germline, which may come from a read error. The rearrangement uses TRBV20-1 and TRBJ2-3; D not resolved. The CDR3 length is 14 residues. Germline V gene lookup returns CDR1 DFQATT and CDR2 SNEGSKA (reference sequence). The CDR3 loop is CSAFRPVSTETQYF. In DNA form, the CDR3 reads TGCAGTGCTTTTCGACCCGTTAGCACAGAGACGCAGTATTTT.

V and J are TRBV6-2 or TRBV6-3 and TRBJ1-1; D remains ambiguous. This CDR3 has 17 amino acids. The V gene's germline CDR1 is MNHEY and CDR2 SVGEGT. The V and J ends lost 3 bases and 1 base respectively, with 18 bases between them. CDR3 loop: CASSYGGEPPSNTEAFF. For the CDR3, the DNA is TGTGCCAGCAGTTATGGAGGCGAGCCCCCTTCGAACACTGAAGCTTTCTTT.

The rearrangement joins TRBV7-2 to TRBJ2-5; D is possibly TRBD1 (6 bases). From germline, CDR1 is SGHTA and CDR2 FQGNSA. The CDR3 is 13 residues long. V lost 8 bases, J lost 4 bases, and 14 bases lay in between. The CDR3 reads CASVRDRRETQYF. The CDR3 DNA sequence: TGTGCCAGCGTCCGCGACAGGCGAGAGACCCAGTACTTC.

This clonotype was seen repeatedly, ten times or more. The chain is built from TRBV29-1 and TRBJ2-7; 9 nucleotides match TRBD1. CDR1 and CDR2 from the germline V gene are SQVTM and ANQGSEA. J gave up 5 bases and V 3 bases, and 8 bases lay outside the gene matches. The CDR3 has 14 residues. The CDR3 protein is CSVEVGTGTDEQYF. Written as DNA, the CDR3 is TGCAGCGTTGAGGTAGGGACAGGGACGGACGAGCAGTACTTC.

This CDR3 is CASSQGIRLAGEQETQYF. The CDR3 DNA reads as TGCGCCAGCAGCCAAGGGATCCGGCTAGCTGGGGAACAAGAGACCCAGTACTTC. The chain uses TRBV4-1 and TRBJ2-5, with D possibly TRBD2 on 5 matching bases. Trimming took off 1 base at V and 2 bases at J, with 20 bases between the two ends. Per germline, CDR1 MGHRA and CDR2 YSYEKL. The CDR3 spans 18 residues.

The V call is TRBV9, the J call TRBJ2-7; 8 positions agree with TRBD2. After removal of 1 base from V and 2 bases from J, the junction contained 8 bases not matched to a gene. The CDR3 is made up of 16 amino acids. In germline, CDR1 is SGDLS, CDR2 YYNGEE. This CDR3 reads CASSVQPSGGTYEQYF. The DNA of the CDR3 is TGTGCCAGCAGCGTACAACCCAGCGGGGGCACCTACGAGCAGTACTTC.

This chain links TRBV7-2 with TRBJ2-3, with a tentative D call TRBD2 (6 bases). CDR3 length equals 18 residues. The V end lost 2 bases, the J end lost 1 base, and 19 bases lay between the germline ends. In germline, CDR1 is SGHTA, CDR2 FQGNSA. CDR3 nucleotides: TGTGCCAGCAGCTTATCGTATTCAGGAGGGCCTGGCACAGATACGCAGTATTTT. Encoded protein: CASSLSYSGGPGTDTQYF.

In this sample, this clonotype turned up a few times. The gene calls are TRBV20-1 and TRBJ2-7; D ambiguous. V lost 5 bases to trimming and J lost 5 bases, with 10 bases between them. The CDR3 has 11 amino acids. Germline CDR1 and CDR2: DFQATT and SNEGSKA (reference sequence). The CDR3 coding sequence is TGCAGTGCTGAAATTATAGACGAGCAGTACTTC. Its translation: CSAEIIDEQYF.

The chain carries TRBV29-1 and TRBJ2-1; D is unresolved. The germline V gene encodes CDR1 SQVTM and CDR2 ANQGSEA. Between the trimmed V and J ends, which lost 6 bases and 4 bases, there was a span of 16 bases. The length of the CDR3 is 14 residues. DNA of the CDR3: TGCAGCGTCAGAGGCAGGCAGAGTTACAATGAGCAGTTCTTC. Its protein is CSVRGRQSYNEQFF.

This clonotype appeared many times. V usage is TRBV29-1 and J usage is TRBJ2-5; 7 bases align to TRBD1. V dropped 4 bases and J dropped 1; count of bases not matched to a gene: 6. Germline V gene data show CDR1 as SQVTM and CDR2 as ANQGSEA. This CDR3 is 14 amino acids long. The CDR3: CSVAGTAAQETQYF. The DNA of the CDR3 is TGCAGCGTTGCCGGGACAGCTGCCCAAGAGACCCAGTACTTC. Using reference TRBV29-1 and TRBJ2-5 for the parts outside the CDR3, the full variable domain is SAVISQKPSRDICQRGTSLTIQCQVDSQVTMMFWYRQQPGQSLTLIATANQGSEATYESGFVIDKFPISRPNLTFSTLTVSNMSPEDSSIYLCSVAGTAAQETQYFGPGTRLLVL.

This chain connects TRBV11-2 to TRBJ1-2; no clear D. Looked up from germline, CDR1 is SGHAT and CDR2 is FQNNGV. The CDR3 is 14 residues long. Trimming left V 0 bases short and J 2 bases short, with 7 bases between. CDR3 loop: CASSLDLVNYGYTF. The CDR3 DNA is TGTGCCAGCAGCTTAGATCTGGTGAACTATGGCTACACCTTC.